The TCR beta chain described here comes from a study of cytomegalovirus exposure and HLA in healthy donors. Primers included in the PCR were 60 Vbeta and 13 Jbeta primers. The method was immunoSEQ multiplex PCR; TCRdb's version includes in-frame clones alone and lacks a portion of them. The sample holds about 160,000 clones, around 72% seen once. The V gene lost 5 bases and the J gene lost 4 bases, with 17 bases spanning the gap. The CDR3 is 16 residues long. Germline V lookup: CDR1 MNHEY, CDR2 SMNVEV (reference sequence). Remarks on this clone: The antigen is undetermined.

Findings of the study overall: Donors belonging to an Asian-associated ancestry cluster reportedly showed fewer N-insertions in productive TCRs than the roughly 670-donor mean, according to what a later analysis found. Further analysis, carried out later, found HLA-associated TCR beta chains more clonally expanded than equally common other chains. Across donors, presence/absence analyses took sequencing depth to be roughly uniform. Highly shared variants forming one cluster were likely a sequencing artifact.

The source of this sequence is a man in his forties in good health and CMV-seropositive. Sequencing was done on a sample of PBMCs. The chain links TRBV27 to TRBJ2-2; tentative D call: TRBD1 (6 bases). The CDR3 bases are TGTGCCAGCAGTCACAGCCAGACAGGTAGCACCGGGGAGCTGTTTTTT. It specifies CASSHSQTGSTGELFF.